The subject of this entry is one TCR beta chain. The CDR3 spans 15 residues. Germline V gene lookup returns CDR1 MNHEY and CDR2 SMNVEV (reference sequence). The V end was cut by 0 bases, the J end by 5 bases, with 13 bases between. This record belongs to a study of identifying expanded T cells in peripheral blood. The assay was immunoSEQ multiplex PCR, and TCRdb's table has in-frame clones only and misses some. The sample lists about 85,000 clones, about 89% occurring once. J is TRBJ1-1 and V is TRBV27; D gene unclear. The receptor comes from a person aged 18 to 75 in good health. The sequencing input was blood. CDR3 nucleotides: TGTGCCAGCAGTTTATCAACGGGGTTCGAGACTGAAGCTTTCTTT. Translating it yields CASSLSTGFETEAFF.